The source of this TCR beta chain is a study of blood T cell repertoires in COVID-19. In the study overall: Sites in the United States, Italy and Spain provided acute and convalescent COVID-19 samples. The analysed material was cDNA or gDNA that came from T cells, B-cell-depleted T cells, or PBMCs.

In the authors' workflow: By means of reference gene primer amplification, nucleated cell counts were estimated. TCRdb's copy holds only in-frame clones and misses some; the assay was immunoSEQ multiplex PCR. V and J calls and clone size follow that table, whereas D and trimming were derived from the DNA. The sample carries 150,000 to 200,000 clones, about nine tenths recorded once. Germline loops: CDR1 LGHNT, CDR2 FRNRAP. The V and J ends lost 7 bases and 8 bases, in that order; junction bases with no gene match: 8. The CDR3 is made up of 13 amino acids. The V and J genes are TRBV12-5 and TRBJ1-2, with TRBD1 identical over 9 bases. Sequenced input: peripheral blood. The origin of this receptor is a man between 65 and 85 years old with active or convalescent COVID-19. CDR3 sequence: CASAPDRGIGYTF. DNA of the CDR3: TGTGCTAGTGCCCCGGACAGGGGAATCGGCTACACCTTC.